This entry describes one T cell receptor (beta chain). This sample is drawn from a study of early T cells in non-severe SARS-CoV-2 infection. This CDR3 is 13 amino acids long. Trimming took off 6 bases at V and 1 base at J, with 9 bases between the two ends. Germline loops: CDR1 LNHDA, CDR2 SQIVND (reference sequence). TCRdb ran MiXCR on the 5' RACE reads and lists one entry per CDR3 protein. Of 75,000 or so distinct CDR3 sequences listed, 9.5% to 12% were seen once; the top ten hold about 5.8%. The chain employs TRBV19 and TRBJ2-5; D gene ambiguous. The source of this sequence is an adult who was a healthcare worker with PCR-confirmed SARS-CoV-2 infection or an uninfected control (not recorded which). The source was whole blood, collected at baseline. DNA for the CDR3: TGTGCCAGTAGCGATTACACCCAAGAGACCCAGTACTTC. Translated: CASSDYTQETQYF.